A single sample gave rise to the 3 T cell receptor beta chains below, sequenced in a study of control samples from healthy donors and cancer patients (dated by TCRdb to the early 2020s). Libraries were constructed by the immunoSEQ multiplex PCR assay. Held by TCRdb, this immuneACCESS table contains in-frame sequences only and omits some clones. Under half of the omission traces to an unresolved V gene where checked; the cause of the rest is unknown. The sample records about 26,000 clones, about 82% of which are singletons. The top ten clonotypes cover approximately 6.9% of the sample. Source material: PBMCs. These receptors were obtained from a woman aged 55-70 years with head and neck cancer.

The chain uses TRBV30 and TRBJ1-2; 7 bases match TRBD1. This CDR3 has 12 residues. With V trimmed by 5 bases and J by 7 bases, 7 bases remained unmatched. Germline V lookup: CDR1 GTSNPN, CDR2 SVGIG (reference sequence). The CDR3 bases are TGTGCCTGGGTCCCCACAGGGGCTGGCTACACCTTC. This encodes CAWVPTGAGYTF.

This sequence joins TRBV24-1 and TRBJ2-3; D is perhaps TRBD2 (7 bases). The CDR3 is made up of 13 amino acids. Germline lookup yields CDR1 KGHDR and CDR2 SFDVKD. The germline V and J ends were trimmed by 10 bases and 0 bases, with 10 bases remaining between them. The CDR3 bases are TGTGCCACAGGGGGGGCGAGCACAGATACGCAGTATTTT. Its translation: CATGGASTDTQYF.

The rearrangement joins TRBV7-9 to TRBJ2-7; TRBD1 is a possible D gene (6 bases). Germline assignment: CDR1 SEHNR and CDR2 FQNEAQ (reference sequence). The CDR3 extends over 16 amino acids. V shed 5 bases and J shed 3 bases, with 20 bases lying between them. CDR3 DNA: TGTGCCAGCAGCCTAGACAGGCGCTATTCATACTACGAGCAGTACTTC. Its translation is CASSLDRRYSYYEQYF.